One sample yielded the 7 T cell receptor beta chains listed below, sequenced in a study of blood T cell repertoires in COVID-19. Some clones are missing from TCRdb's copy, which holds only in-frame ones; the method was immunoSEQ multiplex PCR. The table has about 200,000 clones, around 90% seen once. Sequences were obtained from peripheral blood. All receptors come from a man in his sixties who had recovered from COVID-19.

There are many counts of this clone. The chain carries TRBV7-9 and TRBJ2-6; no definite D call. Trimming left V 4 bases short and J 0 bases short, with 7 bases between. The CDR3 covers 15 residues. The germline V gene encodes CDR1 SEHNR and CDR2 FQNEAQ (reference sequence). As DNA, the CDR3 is TGTGCCAGCAGCTCAACAAGCTCTGGGGCCAACGTCCTGACTTTC. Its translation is CASSSTSSGANVLTF.

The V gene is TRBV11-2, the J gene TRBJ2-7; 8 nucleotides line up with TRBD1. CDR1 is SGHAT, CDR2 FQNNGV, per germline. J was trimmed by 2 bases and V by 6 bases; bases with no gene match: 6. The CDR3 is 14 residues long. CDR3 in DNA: TGTGCCAGCAGGGGACAGGCCACCGCCTACGAGCAGTACTTC. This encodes CASRGQATAYEQYF.

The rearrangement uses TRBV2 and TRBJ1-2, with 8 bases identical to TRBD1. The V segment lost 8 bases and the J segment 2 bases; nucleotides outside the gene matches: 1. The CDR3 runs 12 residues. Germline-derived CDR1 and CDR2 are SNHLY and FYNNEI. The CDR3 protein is CASRQGNYGYTF. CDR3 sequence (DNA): TGTGCCAGCCGACAGGGGAACTATGGCTACACCTTC.

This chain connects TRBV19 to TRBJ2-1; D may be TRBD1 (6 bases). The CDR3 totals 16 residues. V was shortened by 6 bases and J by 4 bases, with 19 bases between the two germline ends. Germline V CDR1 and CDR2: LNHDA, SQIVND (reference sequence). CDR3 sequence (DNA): TGTGCCAGTAGCGAGGTGGGGGCGCGGTTGTACAATGAGCAGTTCTTC. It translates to CASSEVGARLYNEQFF.

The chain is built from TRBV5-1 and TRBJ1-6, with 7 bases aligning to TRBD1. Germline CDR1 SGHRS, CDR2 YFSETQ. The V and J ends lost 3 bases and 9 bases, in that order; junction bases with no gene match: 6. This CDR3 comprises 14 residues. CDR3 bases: TGCGCCAGCAGCTCCTCCGGGACAGCTTCACCCCTCCACTTT. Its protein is CASSSSGTASPLHF. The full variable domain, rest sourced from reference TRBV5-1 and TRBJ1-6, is KAGVTQTPRYLIKTRGQQVTLSCSPISGHRSVSWYQQTPGQGLQFLFEYFSETQRNKGNFPGRFSGRQFSNSRSEMNVSTLELGDSALYLCASSSSGTASPLHFGNGTRLTVT.

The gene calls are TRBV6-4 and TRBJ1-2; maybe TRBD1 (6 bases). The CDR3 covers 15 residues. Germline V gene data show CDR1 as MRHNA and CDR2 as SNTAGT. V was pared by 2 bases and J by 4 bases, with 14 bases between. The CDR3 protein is CASSDHPGARYGYTF. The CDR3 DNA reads TGTGCCAGCAGTGACCACCCAGGGGCCCGCTATGGCTACACCTTC.

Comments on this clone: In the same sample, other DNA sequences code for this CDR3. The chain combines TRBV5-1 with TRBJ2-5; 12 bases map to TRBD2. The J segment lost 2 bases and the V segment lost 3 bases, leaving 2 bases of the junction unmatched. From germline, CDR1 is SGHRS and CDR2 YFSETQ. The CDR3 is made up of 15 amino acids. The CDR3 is CASSWGTSGQETQYF. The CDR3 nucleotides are TGCGCCAGCAGCTGGGGGACTAGCGGGCAAGAGACCCAGTACTTC.